Listed below are T cell receptor beta chains from one sample, sequenced in a study of identical twins. TCRdb analysed the 5' RACE reads with MiXCR anew, one entry per CDR3 protein. The sample lists hundreds of thousands of distinct CDR3 sequences, about 8.3% occurring once. The same sample was also used in a study of yellow fever vaccine responses in identical twins.

The specimen was memory (CD45RO+) T cells sorted from blood. These receptors all stem from a woman in her late teens or twenties in good health. The CDR3 runs from the conserved cysteine through the conserved F or W. D genes are given only for firm matches. For some rows the clone size is stated as once, few or many, or as a class when expanded; others skip it.

J: TRBJ2-1
size: many
D: TRBD2
V: TRBV28
DNA: TGTGCCAGCAGCACCCCCGGGCTAGCGGCTAACTACAATGAGCAGTTCTTC
CDR3: CASSTPGLAANYNEQFF

J: TRBJ2-5
size: few
D: TRBD2
V: TRBV7-2
DNA: TGTGCCAGCACCGAAGCGGGGGGGCGAGAGACCCAGTACTTC
CDR3: CASTEAGGRETQYF

J: TRBJ2-1
size: -
D: TRBD2
V: TRBV2
DNA: TGTGCCAGCAGTGGTGTTAGCGGGATCTACAATGAGCAGTTCTTC
CDR3: CASSGVSGIYNEQFF

J: TRBJ2-6
size: many
D: -
V: TRBV6-5
DNA: TGTGCCAGCAGTTACGTTACGGGGTCCTCCCTCCCTGGGGCCAACGTCCTGACTTTC
CDR3: CASSYVTGSSLPGANVLTF

J: TRBJ2-5
size: few
D: -
V: TRBV7-7
DNA: TGTGCCAGCAGCCCACACCCGGGCGGGAAAGAGACCCAGTACTTC
CDR3: CASSPHPGGKETQYF

J: TRBJ1-6
size: -
D: -
V: TRBV14
DNA: TGTGCCAGCAGCCAAGCCCAGGCGTCACCCCTCCACTTT
CDR3: CASSQAQASPLHF

J: TRBJ2-1
size: -
D: TRBD2
V: TRBV27
DNA: TGTGCCAGCAGCACGGGCGGGAGCTCCTACAATGAGCAGTTCTTC
CDR3: CASSTGGSSYNEQFF

J: TRBJ2-6
size: few
D: TRBD1
V: TRBV28
DNA: TGTGCCAGCTACACCGCTACCGGGACAGGGGTTTCGGGGGCCAACGTCCTGACTTTC
CDR3: CASYTATGTGVSGANVLTF

J: TRBJ2-7
size: few
D: -
V: TRBV20-1
DNA: TGCAGTGCCGCATCTAGCAGATACGAGCAGTACTTC
CDR3: CSAASSRYEQYF

J: TRBJ1-1
size: many
D: -
V: TRBV20-1
DNA: TGCAGTGCCTTCATATGGGGGAGGGTGAACACTGAAGCTTTCTTT
CDR3: CSAFIWGRVNTEAFF

J: TRBJ1-1
size: -
D: -
V: TRBV5-1
DNA: TGCGCCAGCAGCACAGGGATAACCCCTGAAGCTTTCTTT
CDR3: CASSTGITPEAFF

J: TRBJ2-1
size: -
D: -
V: TRBV6-4
DNA: TGTGCCAGCAGGGACTCGAACTCTGAGCAGTTCTTC
CDR3: CASRDSNSEQFF

J: TRBJ2-1
size: -
D: -
V: TRBV5-1
DNA: TGCGCCAGCAGCTTCTCCTTTGGGGAGGAGCAGTTCTTC
CDR3: CASSFSFGEEQFF

J: TRBJ1-1
size: few
D: -
V: TRBV12-5
DNA: TGTGCTAGTGGTTTGGTATCGGGGTCTGAAGCTTTCTTT
CDR3: CASGLVSGSEAFF

J: TRBJ2-2
size: many
D: TRBD2
V: TRBV3-1
DNA: TGTGCCAGCAGCCAAGAGAACAGCGGGGCCGGGGAGCTGTTTTTT
CDR3: CASSQENSGAGELFF

J: TRBJ2-1
size: many
D: -
V: TRBV5-1
DNA: TGCGCCAGCAGCTTCAGTGAGGGGAGCTACAATGAGCAGTTCTTC
CDR3: CASSFSEGSYNEQFF

J: TRBJ1-1
size: few
D: -
V: TRBV18
DNA: TGTGCCAGCTCACCTGGGCCAGACAGACAAACTGAAGCTTTCTTT
CDR3: CASSPGPDRQTEAFF

J: TRBJ2-1
size: many
D: -
V: TRBV5-1
DNA: TGCGCCAGCAGCCGTCGGAGCGCGGGCGTATACAATGAGCAGTTCTTC
CDR3: CASSRRSAGVYNEQFF

J: TRBJ2-1
size: -
D: TRBD1
V: TRBV6-1
DNA: TGTGCCAGCAGTGGGGGACAGGGGCGTTACAATGAGCAGTTCTTC
CDR3: CASSGGQGRYNEQFF

J: TRBJ2-3
size: -
D: TRBD2
V: TRBV14
DNA: TGTGCCAGCAGCCAAGATCAAGCGGGGATGTACACAGATACGCAGTATTTT
CDR3: CASSQDQAGMYTDTQYF

J: TRBJ1-2
size: few
D: -
V: TRBV5-5
DNA: TGTGCCAGCAGCTTAGTCGGCCCGGGCTACACCTTC
CDR3: CASSLVGPGYTF

J: TRBJ2-1
size: few
D: TRBD2
V: TRBV7-9
DNA: TGTGCCAGCAGCTTCCTAGCGGGAGGGCCGGCCCACAATGAGCAGTTCTTC
CDR3: CASSFLAGGPAHNEQFF

J: TRBJ2-1
size: many
D: -
V: TRBV6-5
DNA: TGTGCCAGCAGTTCCTCCGGGATCGTGGCCTACAATGAGCAGTTCTTC
CDR3: CASSSSGIVAYNEQFF

J: TRBJ2-1
size: many
D: TRBD2
V: TRBV3-1
DNA: TGTGCCAGCAGAAAAGGGGTAGCGGGAGGCTATGAGCAGTTCTTC
CDR3: CASRKGVAGGYEQFF

J: TRBJ2-3
size: few
D: -
V: TRBV29-1
DNA: TGCAGCGTAGCCGCGGGACATAGCACAGATACGCAGTATTTT
CDR3: CSVAAGHSTDTQYF

J: TRBJ2-6
size: few
D: -
V: TRBV11-2
DNA: TGTGCCAGCAGCGCGGGATTCTCTGGGGCCAACGTCCTGACTTTC
CDR3: CASSAGFSGANVLTF

J: TRBJ2-1
size: -
D: -
V: TRBV6-2/TRBV6-3
DNA: TGTGCCAGCAGTTACGATGAGAAGACGAAGCAGTTCTTC
CDR3: CASSYDEKTKQFF

J: TRBJ1-1
size: many
D: -
V: TRBV7-9
DNA: TGTGCCAGCAGCCGCGGGCTAGGGGGATCGGACACTGAAGCTTTCTTT
CDR3: CASSRGLGGSDTEAFF

J: TRBJ2-3
size: -
D: TRBD2
V: TRBV27
DNA: TGTGCCAGCAGGGGAGGGGTCACAGATACGCAGTATTTT
CDR3: CASRGGVTDTQYF

J: TRBJ2-5
size: -
D: TRBD2
V: TRBV7-8
DNA: TGTGCCAGCAGCCCCGGGACTAGCGGGAGAGAGACCCAGTACTTC
CDR3: CASSPGTSGRETQYF

J: TRBJ2-1
size: many
D: TRBD1
V: TRBV9
DNA: TGTGCCAGCAGCGTAGCTCCAATGGGACAGGCTTACAATGAGCAGTTCTTC
CDR3: CASSVAPMGQAYNEQFF

J: TRBJ2-7
size: many
D: -
V: TRBV9
DNA: TGTGCCAGCAGCGCCGAGTCTCGACCTACCTACGAGCAGTACTTC
CDR3: CASSAESRPTYEQYF

J: TRBJ2-3
size: -
D: TRBD2
V: TRBV18
DNA: TGTGCCAGCTCACCACCGGGACTAGCACAAGATACGCAGTATTTT
CDR3: CASSPPGLAQDTQYF

J: TRBJ1-6
size: -
D: -
V: TRBV6-1
DNA: TGTGCCAGCAGTGAAAGGACCCGAGGGAACCTCCACTTT
CDR3: CASSERTRGNLHF

J: TRBJ2-3
size: few
D: TRBD1
V: TRBV7-2
DNA: TGTGCCAGCAGCACAACAGGGGATGGGGCAGATACGCAGTATTTT
CDR3: CASSTTGDGADTQYF

J: TRBJ2-1
size: many
D: TRBD2
V: TRBV28
DNA: TGTGCCAGCAGTTTATGGAAGACTAGCGGTAGCAATGAGCAGTTCTTC
CDR3: CASSLWKTSGSNEQFF

J: TRBJ1-5
size: many
D: TRBD1
V: TRBV12-3/TRBV12-4
DNA: TGTGCATCGAACAGGGGCTACAATCAGCCCCAGCATTTT
CDR3: CASNRGYNQPQHF

J: TRBJ2-2
size: many
D: -
V: TRBV7-8
DNA: TGTGCCAGCAGCTTAAGCAGGGCCTACACCGGGGAGCTGTTTTTT
CDR3: CASSLSRAYTGELFF

J: TRBJ2-3
size: -
D: -
V: TRBV3-1
DNA: TGTGCCAGCAGCCAAGGCCCCTATACGCAGTATTTT
CDR3: CASSQGPYTQYF

J: TRBJ2-1
size: -
D: -
V: TRBV11-1
DNA: TGTGCCAGCAGCCCAACTGTCGGGAGCGTGAGCTCCTACAATGAGCAGTTCTTC
CDR3: CASSPTVGSVSSYNEQFF

J: TRBJ2-7
size: -
D: TRBD2
V: TRBV7-8
DNA: TGTGCCAGCAGCTTAGGCGGACTAGTCAGAGGCGAGCAGTACTTC
CDR3: CASSLGGLVRGEQYF

J: TRBJ1-3
size: -
D: -
V: TRBV9
DNA: TGTGCCAGCAGCGTCTCCGGCTCTGGAAACACCATATATTTT
CDR3: CASSVSGSGNTIYF

J: TRBJ1-4
size: once
D: -
V: TRBV28
DNA: TGTGCCAGCAGTGGAACAGTGGAGAATGAAAAACTGTTTTTT
CDR3: CASSGTVENEKLFF

J: TRBJ2-1
size: few
D: TRBD2
V: TRBV3-1
DNA: TGTGCCAGCAGCGCACCGGGGGGGTCCTACAATGAGCAGTTCTTC
CDR3: CASSAPGGSYNEQFF